Listed below are T cell receptor beta chains from one sample, sequenced in a study of identical twins. TCRdb analysed the 5' RACE reads with MiXCR anew, one entry per CDR3 protein. The sample yields 570,000 or so distinct CDR3 sequences, just under 10% seen once. A further study also used this sample, focusing on yellow fever vaccine responses in identical twins.

The sample taken for sequencing was PBMCs. Receptors were obtained from a woman between 18 and 29 years old in good health. The CDR3 runs from the conserved cysteine through the conserved F or W. A D gene is named only where the DNA matches it firmly. Expanded clones get a size class; other rows say once, few or many, or leave the size out.

many	NA	TRBV29-1	TRBJ2-1	CSAAIPGEDEQFF	TGCAGCGCCGCCATCCCGGGGGAAGATGAGCAGTTCTTC
NA	NA	TRBV10-3	TRBJ2-7	CAIGGAGNEQYF	TGTGCCATCGGGGGGGCCGGGAACGAGCAGTACTTC
few	TRBD1	TRBV7-2	TRBJ1-1	CASSPGTGRGTEAFF	TGTGCCAGCAGCCCCGGGACAGGGAGAGGAACTGAAGCTTTCTTT
NA	NA	TRBV2	TRBJ1-1	CASTKIQGSEAFF	TGTGCCAGCACCAAAATCCAGGGCTCTGAAGCTTTCTTT
few	TRBD1	TRBV18	TRBJ2-7	CASSPPGGQGYYEQYF	TGTGCCAGCTCACCACCCGGGGGACAGGGATACTACGAGCAGTACTTC
NA	TRBD2	TRBV5-4	TRBJ2-3	CASSSPGLSGVPPDTQYF	TGTGCCAGCAGCTCCCCGGGCCTCAGCGGGGTCCCACCAGATACGCAGTATTTT
many	TRBD1	TRBV5-6	TRBJ2-3	CASSVGQPTDTQYF	TGTGCCAGCAGCGTGGGACAGCCCACAGATACGCAGTATTTT
few	TRBD2	TRBV7-2	TRBJ2-1	CASIRTSSYNEQFF	TGTGCCAGCATCCGGACTAGCTCCTACAATGAGCAGTTCTTC
NA	NA	TRBV27	TRBJ1-1	CASSLSAGYTEAFF	TGTGCCAGCAGTTTATCAGCAGGGTACACTGAAGCTTTCTTT
NA	TRBD2	TRBV12-3/TRBV12-4	TRBJ2-5	CASSPEGGSQTQYF	TGTGCCAGCAGCCCAGAGGGCGGGAGTCAGACCCAGTACTTC
NA	NA	TRBV4-3	TRBJ2-7	CASSQLVGLSEQYF	TGCGCCAGCAGCCAGCTCGTGGGGCTTTCCGAGCAGTACTTC
few	NA	TRBV2	TRBJ2-1	CASSGLDNEQFF	TGTGCCAGCAGTGGCCTAGACAATGAGCAGTTCTTC
NA	TRBD1	TRBV29-1	TRBJ1-1	CSVSGGDTEAFF	TGCAGCGTATCAGGGGGCGACACTGAAGCTTTCTTT
NA	TRBD2	TRBV3-1	TRBJ2-7	CAISSRTSGRVSTYEQYF	TGTGCCATCAGTTCCCGGACTAGCGGGAGGGTCTCCACCTACGAGCAGTACTTC
NA	TRBD1	TRBV4-1	TRBJ2-7	CASSQDSAGQGVGYEQYF	TGCGCCAGCAGCCAAGATTCTGCGGGACAGGGGGTCGGGTACGAGCAGTACTTC
many	NA	TRBV12-3/TRBV12-4	TRBJ1-3	CASSLLAGSLGNTIYF	TGTGCCAGCAGTCTCCTAGCCGGGTCCCTTGGAAACACCATATATTTT
many	TRBD2	TRBV28	TRBJ2-2	CASSSLEREGRSGELFF	TGTGCCAGCAGTTCACTTGAGCGGGAGGGCCGAAGCGGGGAGCTGTTTTTT
few	NA	TRBV12-3/TRBV12-4	TRBJ2-7	CASSLALSGDSYEQYF	TGTGCCAGCAGTTTAGCGCTTTCAGGGGACTCCTACGAGCAGTACTTC
once	NA	TRBV18	TRBJ2-4	CASSPIGLQNIQYF	TGTGCCAGCTCACCAATTGGACTCCAAAACATTCAGTACTTC
many	NA	TRBV12-3/TRBV12-4	TRBJ2-5	CASSLLDSRETQYF	TGTGCCAGCAGTCTATTGGACTCAAGAGAGACCCAGTACTTC
few	TRBD2	TRBV6-1	TRBJ2-7	CASSTPGGQDEQYF	TGTGCCAGCAGCACCCCGGGGGGGCAGGACGAGCAGTACTTC
few	NA	TRBV4-3	TRBJ2-3	CASSQVVGEPDTQYF	TGCGCCAGCAGCCAAGTTGTGGGAGAACCAGATACGCAGTATTTT
many	NA	TRBV5-1	TRBJ1-1	CASSLGRGGTEAFF	TGCGCCAGCAGCTTGGGGAGGGGTGGCACTGAAGCTTTCTTT
many	NA	TRBV2	TRBJ2-7	CATVRGDEQYF	TGTGCTACCGTCCGAGGGGACGAGCAGTACTTC
many	TRBD2	TRBV7-9	TRBJ2-1	CASSPYSGLEQFF	TGTGCCAGCAGCCCGTATTCGGGACTAGAACAGTTCTTC
many	TRBD1	TRBV12-5	TRBJ1-2	CASGLVPGNRGPSGYTF	TGTGCTAGTGGTTTGGTACCGGGAAACAGGGGGCCTAGTGGCTACACCTTC
NA	NA	TRBV18	TRBJ2-3	CASSPLQDMNTDTQYF	TGTGCCAGCTCACCACTACAGGACATGAACACAGATACGCAGTATTTT
few	TRBD2	TRBV5-1	TRBJ2-1	CASSFGTSGRAAVGEQFF	TGCGCCAGCAGCTTTGGGACTAGCGGGAGGGCCGCTGTTGGTGAGCAGTTCTTC
few	NA	TRBV7-9	TRBJ1-1	CASSLKTAQGGEAFF	TGTGCCAGCAGCTTGAAGACCGCGCAGGGCGGTGAAGCTTTCTTT
many	NA	TRBV7-9	TRBJ1-5	CASSLTESNQPQHF	TGTGCCAGCAGCTTGACGGAAAGCAATCAGCCCCAGCATTTT
few	TRBD1	TRBV5-1	TRBJ1-1	CASSVGQGVNTEAFF	TGCGCCAGCAGCGTAGGACAGGGGGTGAACACTGAAGCTTTCTTT
NA	TRBD2	TRBV28	TRBJ2-1	CASSLTSGNEQFF	TGTGCCAGCAGTTTAACTAGCGGCAATGAGCAGTTCTTC
NA	NA	TRBV4-1	TRBJ2-1	CASSQTQLAANYNEQFF	TGCGCCAGCAGCCAGACGCAACTAGCTGCGAATTACAATGAGCAGTTCTTC
NA	NA	TRBV4-3	TRBJ2-1	CASSQDRGAFYNEQFF	TGCGCCAGCAGCCAAGATCGGGGGGCTTTCTACAATGAGCAGTTCTTC
few	TRBD1	TRBV6-5	TRBJ2-4	CASSYTHPGQVSRPIQYF	TGTGCCAGCAGTTACACACACCCGGGACAGGTTTCTCGTCCTATTCAGTACTTC
few	NA	TRBV7-2	TRBJ2-5	CASSLGLGRETQYF	TGTGCCAGCAGCTTAGGACTAGGCCGAGAGACCCAGTACTTC
few	NA	TRBV29-1	TRBJ1-2	CSVQGAEHTF	TGCAGCGTTCAAGGAGCCGAGCACACCTTC
many	NA	TRBV12-3/TRBV12-4	TRBJ1-4	CASSPGSLANEKLFF	TGTGCCAGCAGCCCAGGGAGTCTGGCTAATGAAAAACTGTTTTTT